This T cell receptor beta chain originates from a study of shared clonotypes between healthy human individuals. Looking at the study overall: Donor ages ranged 18 to 49 years: a couple of women, a few men. Each donor contributed plates that comprised three CD4 naive, three CD4 memory, two CD8 naive and one CD8 memory.

CD45RO-negative, CCR7-positively selected cells formed the naive CD8 fraction, excluding terminally differentiated effector memory CD45RA+ cells. V was shortened by 5 bases and J by 2 bases, with 12 bases between the two germline ends. Germline V lookup: CDR1 MDHEN, CDR2 SYDVKM. The CDR3 length is 14 residues. Study-level findings and limits: Among donors, clonotype sharing was expected to be affected by sequencing depth.

Notes on this clone: Its specificity is not known.

The table came from immunoSEQ multiplex PCR; TCRdb's copy has only in-frame clones and leaves some out. The repertoire consists of about 2 million clones, with about 95% occurring once and the leading ten covering roughly 1.1%. The receptor was isolated from a man in his late teens or twenties in good health. V usage is TRBV28 and J usage is TRBJ2-5; maybe TRBD2 (6 bases). The specimen was naive CD8+ T cells sorted from blood. The CDR3 sequence is CASSGTSRQETQYF. The CDR3 DNA follows: TGTGCCAGCAGTGGGACTTCCAGACAAGAGACCCAGTACTTC.